Listed below are T cell receptor beta chains from one sample, sequenced in a study of T cell responses to AZD1222 COVID-19 vaccine. TCRdb's copy holds only in-frame clones and misses some; the assay was immunoSEQ multiplex PCR. Here the sample spans 150,000 or so clones, about nine tenths being singletons. Sequencing was performed on peripheral blood, taken on day 0 of AZD1222 vaccination. All receptors derive from an adult in good health. CDR3s include the opening cysteine and the closing phenylalanine or tryptophan. The order of the fields is clone size, J gene, V gene, D gene, CDR3 DNA, CDR3 protein. D genes are given only for firm matches. Rows give clone size only sometimes, using once, few, many, or a class for an expanded clone.

clone size: NA
J gene: TRBJ1-2
V gene: TRBV24-1
D gene: NA
CDR3 DNA: TGTGCCACCAGTGATTCCACCGGGCCCCATGGCTACACCTTC
CDR3 protein: CATSDSTGPHGYTF

clone size: once
J gene: TRBJ1-1
V gene: TRBV27
D gene: NA
CDR3 DNA: TGTGCCAGTGAACACACTGAAGCTTTCTTT
CDR3 protein: CASEHTEAFF

clone size: NA
J gene: TRBJ2-7
V gene: TRBV5-8
D gene: TRBD2
CDR3 DNA: TGTGCCAGCAGCCCACTAGCGGGAGTTTGCGAGCAGTACTTC
CDR3 protein: CASSPLAGVCEQYF

clone size: NA
J gene: TRBJ1-2
V gene: TRBV6-5
D gene: TRBD1
CDR3 DNA: TGTGCCAGCAGTTACTCGAGAGGGGGCGCAGATGGCTACACCTTC
CDR3 protein: CASSYSRGGADGYTF

clone size: NA
J gene: TRBJ2-5
V gene: TRBV3-1/TRBV3-2
D gene: TRBD1
CDR3 DNA: TGTGCCAGCAGCCATACAGGGGTTGGGGAGACCCAGTACTTC
CDR3 protein: CASSHTGVGETQYF

clone size: once
J gene: TRBJ1-1
V gene: TRBV7-2
D gene: NA
CDR3 DNA: TGTGCCAGCAGCCCCATACGTGGGAACACTGAAGCTTTCTTT
CDR3 protein: CASSPIRGNTEAFF

clone size: NA
J gene: TRBJ2-1
V gene: TRBV7-2
D gene: TRBD2
CDR3 DNA: TGTGCCAGCAGCTTAGTGGCTAGCGGGGGCGGTGTGTTCTTC
CDR3 protein: CASSLVASGGGVFF

clone size: NA
J gene: TRBJ2-3
V gene: TRBV21-1
D gene: NA
CDR3 DNA: TGTGCCAGCAGCAAAGCGAAGATAGCGAGAGGAGATACGCAGTATTTT
CDR3 protein: CASSKAKIARGDTQYF

clone size: NA
J gene: TRBJ1-1
V gene: TRBV6-2/TRBV6-3
D gene: NA
CDR3 DNA: TGTGCCAGCAGTTACACTAGGAGAGTGGGCACTGAAGCTTTCTTT
CDR3 protein: CASSYTRRVGTEAFF

clone size: NA
J gene: TRBJ2-4
V gene: TRBV28
D gene: NA
CDR3 DNA: TGTGCCAGCAGTAAGAGTAGAAACATTCAGTACTTC
CDR3 protein: CASSKSRNIQYF

clone size: NA
J gene: TRBJ2-4
V gene: TRBV18
D gene: NA
CDR3 DNA: TGTGCCAGCTCTGTCACGGCTTCCACCAACATTCAGTACTTC
CDR3 protein: CASSVTASTNIQYF

clone size: few
J gene: TRBJ2-7
V gene: TRBV6-6
D gene: TRBD2
CDR3 DNA: TGTGCCAGCAGTTACCCAACCGCTAGCGGGAGGGGCGAGCAGTACTTC
CDR3 protein: CASSYPTASGRGEQYF

clone size: NA
J gene: TRBJ1-2
V gene: TRBV5-8
D gene: NA
CDR3 DNA: TGTGCCAGCACCCGTTGGACGGTTGTTTTTTATGGCTACACCTTC
CDR3 protein: CASTRWTVVFYGYTF

clone size: NA
J gene: TRBJ2-7
V gene: TRBV14
D gene: TRBD1
CDR3 DNA: TGTGCCAGCAGCCAAATGACAGGGAGAGGCACCTACGAGCAGTACTTC
CDR3 protein: CASSQMTGRGTYEQYF

clone size: NA
J gene: TRBJ2-1
V gene: TRBV18
D gene: TRBD2
CDR3 DNA: TGTGCCAGCTCACCCGGACTAGCGGGAGTGAGCAATGAGCAGTTCTTC
CDR3 protein: CASSPGLAGVSNEQFF

clone size: NA
J gene: TRBJ1-4
V gene: TRBV7-8
D gene: TRBD1
CDR3 DNA: TGTGCCAGCAGCTTACCGAGAGGACAGGGGCGGGATGAAAAACTGTTTTTT
CDR3 protein: CASSLPRGQGRDEKLFF

clone size: NA
J gene: TRBJ2-7
V gene: TRBV28
D gene: TRBD1
CDR3 DNA: TGTGCCAGCCGACCCATCCGGGACAGAACCTACGAGCAGTACTTC
CDR3 protein: CASRPIRDRTYEQYF

clone size: NA
J gene: TRBJ2-7
V gene: TRBV4-3
D gene: TRBD2
CDR3 DNA: TGCCCCAGCAGCCGCCAGGGACTAGCGGGAGGAGCTAGCGAGCAGTACTTC
CDR3 protein: CPSSRQGLAGGASEQYF